The present T cell receptor beta chain was sequenced within a study of blood T cell repertoires in COVID-19. In the study overall: Samples representing acute and convalescent COVID-19 were sourced from the United States, Italy and Spain. Nucleic acid was either cDNA or gDNA, and it came from T cells, B-cell-depleted T cells, or PBMCs.

Trimming left V 3 bases short and J 5 bases short, with 7 bases between. The CDR3 covers 12 residues. Germline V lookup: CDR1 KGHSH, CDR2 LQKENI. This clone was detected only a few times. Residents of about two dozen US areas, aged about 18 to 95 years, made up the participants. Original processing methods: Amplification from reference gene primers served as the basis for estimated nucleated cell counts. Profiled with immunoSEQ multiplex PCR; TCRdb holds only in-frame clones, not every one. The DNA was the basis for D and trimming; V, J and clone size are from that table. The repertoire has over 200,000 clones, approximately 75% of them found once; the top ten carry 7.5% to 10%.

The TCR sequence derives from a man aged 35 to 55 who had recovered from COVID-19. Sequences were obtained from PBMCs or T cells enriched from blood (not recorded which). The rearrangement links TRBV18 to TRBJ1-2; D not resolved. CDR3 sequence (DNA): TGTGCCAGCTCACCCCCCCAGTATGGCTACACCTTC. Translating it yields CASSPPQYGYTF.